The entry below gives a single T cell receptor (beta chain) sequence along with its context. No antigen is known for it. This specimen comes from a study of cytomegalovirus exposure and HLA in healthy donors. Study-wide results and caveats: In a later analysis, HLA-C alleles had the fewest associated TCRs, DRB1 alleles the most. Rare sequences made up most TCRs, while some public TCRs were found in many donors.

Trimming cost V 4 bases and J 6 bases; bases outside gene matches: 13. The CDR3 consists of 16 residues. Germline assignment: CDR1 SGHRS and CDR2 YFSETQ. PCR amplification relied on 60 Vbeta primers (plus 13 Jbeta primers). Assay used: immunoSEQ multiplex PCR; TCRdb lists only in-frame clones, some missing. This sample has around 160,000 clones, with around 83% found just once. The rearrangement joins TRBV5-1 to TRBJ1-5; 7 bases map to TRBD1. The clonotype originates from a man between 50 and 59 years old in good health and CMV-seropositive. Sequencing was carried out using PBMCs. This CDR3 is CASSPTENRGGQPQHF. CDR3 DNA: TGCGCCAGCAGCCCAACAGAAAACAGGGGAGGTCAGCCCCAGCATTTT.